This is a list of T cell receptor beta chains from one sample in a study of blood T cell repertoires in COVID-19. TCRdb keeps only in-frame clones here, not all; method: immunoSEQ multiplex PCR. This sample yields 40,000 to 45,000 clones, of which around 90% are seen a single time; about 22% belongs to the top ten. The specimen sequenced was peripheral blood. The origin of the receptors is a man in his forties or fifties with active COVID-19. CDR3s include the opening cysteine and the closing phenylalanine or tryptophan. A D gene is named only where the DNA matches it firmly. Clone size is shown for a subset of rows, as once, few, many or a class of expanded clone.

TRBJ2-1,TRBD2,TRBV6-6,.,CATARGGRHDEQFF,TGTGCCACAGCGAGGGGCGGGAGGCACGATGAGCAGTTCTTC
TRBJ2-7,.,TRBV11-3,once,CASSLGAGPYEQYF,TGTGCCAGCAGCTTAGGCGCGGGACCCTACGAGCAGTACTTC
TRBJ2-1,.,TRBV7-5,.,CARSFFITGGRFHNEQFF,TGTGCCAGAAGCTTTTTTATCACGGGAGGGCGTTTCCACAATGAGCAGTTCTTC
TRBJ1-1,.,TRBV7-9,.,CASSRRARVNTEAFF,TGTGCCAGCTCCCGTAGGGCCAGGGTGAACACTGAAGCTTTCTTT
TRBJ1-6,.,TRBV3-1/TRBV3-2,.,CASSLRTVNSPLHF,TGTGCCAGCAGCCTGAGGACAGTTAATTCACCCCTCCACTTT
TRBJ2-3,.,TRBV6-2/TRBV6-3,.,CASSYTSSTHTQYF,TGTGCCAGCAGTTACACCTCTTCCACACATACGCAGTATTTT
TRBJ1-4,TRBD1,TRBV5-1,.,CASSLGRGIEEKLFF,TGCGCCAGCAGCTTGGGCAGGGGGATAGAAGAAAAACTGTTTTTT
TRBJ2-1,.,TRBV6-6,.,CASGRWNEQFF,TGTGCCAGCGGGAGGTGGAATGAGCAGTTCTTC
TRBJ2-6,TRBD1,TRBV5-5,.,CASSLLRGDRLSTVLTF,TGTGCCAGCAGCTTATTAAGAGGGGACAGACTCAGCACCGTCCTGACTTTC
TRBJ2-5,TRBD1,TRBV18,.,CASSPPKGGEETQYF,TGTGCCAGCTCACCACCGAAAGGGGGCGAAGAGACCCAGTACTTC
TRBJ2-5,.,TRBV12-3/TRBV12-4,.,CASSRTVQETQYF,TGTGCCAGCAGTAGGACAGTCCAAGAGACCCAGTACTTC
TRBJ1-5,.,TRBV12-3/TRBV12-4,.,CASSPGTLPQHF,TGTGCCAGCAGCCCAGGAACATTACCCCAGCATTTT
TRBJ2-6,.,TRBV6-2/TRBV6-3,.,CASSYSTDPGANVLTF,TGTGCCAGCAGTTACTCGACAGACCCTGGGGCCAACGTCCTGACTTTC
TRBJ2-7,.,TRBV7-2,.,CASSSAAGRTYEQYF,TGTGCCAGCAGCTCGGCGGCAGGGAGGACCTACGAGCAGTACTTC
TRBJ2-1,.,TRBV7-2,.,CASSFFAGSYNEQFF,TGTGCCAGCAGCTTTTTTGCGGGTTCCTACAATGAGCAGTTCTTC
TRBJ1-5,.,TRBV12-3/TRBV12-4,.,CASTADIYQPQHF,TGTGCCAGCACCGCAGACATTTATCAGCCCCAGCATTTT
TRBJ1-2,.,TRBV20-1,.,CSASLGDYGYTF,TGCAGTGCTAGTTTGGGCGACTATGGCTACACCTTC
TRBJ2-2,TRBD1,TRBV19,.,CASGLTGGSGELFF,TGTGCCAGTGGTTTGACAGGGGGGTCGGGGGAGCTGTTTTTT
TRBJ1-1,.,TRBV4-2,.,CASSQVPKFTGQEAFF,TGTGCCAGCAGCCAAGTCCCAAAATTCACGGGACAAGAAGCTTTCTTT
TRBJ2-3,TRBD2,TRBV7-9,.,CASSLGGGPTDTQYF,TGTGCCAGCAGCTTAGGGGGAGGGCCCACAGATACGCAGTATTTT
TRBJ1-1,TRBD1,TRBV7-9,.,CASSSTGDPEAFF,TGTGCCAGCAGCTCCACAGGGGATCCTGAAGCTTTCTTT
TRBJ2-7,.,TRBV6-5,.,CASSPRRGQVEQYF,TGTGCCAGCAGTCCCCGGAGGGGGCAGGTCGAGCAGTACTTC
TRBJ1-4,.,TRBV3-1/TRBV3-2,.,CASSRTGPNEKLFF,TGTGCCAGCAGCCGTACAGGTCCAAATGAAAAACTGTTTTTT
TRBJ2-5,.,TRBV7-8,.,CASSFQDNQETQYF,TGTGCCAGCAGCTTTCAGGACAACCAAGAGACCCAGTACTTC
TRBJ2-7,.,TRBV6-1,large,CASSEGQGNYEQYF,TGTGCCAGCAGTGAGGGGCAGGGAAACTACGAGCAGTACTTC
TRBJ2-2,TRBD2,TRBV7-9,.,CASSPGLASTGELFF,TGTGCCAGCAGCCCGGGACTAGCGTCGACCGGGGAGCTGTTTTTT
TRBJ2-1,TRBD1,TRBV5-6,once,CASSGDRGDYNEQFF,TGTGCCAGCAGCGGGGACAGGGGGGACTACAATGAGCAGTTCTTC
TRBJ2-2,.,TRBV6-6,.,CASSNTWGELFF,TGTGCCAGCAGTAACACGTGGGGGGAGCTGTTTTTT
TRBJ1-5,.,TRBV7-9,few,CASSSSGGNQPQHF,TGTGCCAGCAGCTCTTCGGGGGGCAATCAGCCCCAGCATTTT
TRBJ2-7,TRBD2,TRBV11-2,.,CASSLRRLADSYEQYF,TGTGCCAGCAGCTTACGGCGACTAGCGGACTCCTACGAGCAGTACTTC
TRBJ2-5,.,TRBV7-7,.,CASSSRPDRIETQYF,TGTGCCAGCAGCTCTAGACCTGACAGAATAGAGACCCAGTACTTC
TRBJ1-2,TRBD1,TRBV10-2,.,CASSESGQNYGYTF,TGCGCCAGCAGTGAGTCGGGACAGAACTATGGCTACACCTTC
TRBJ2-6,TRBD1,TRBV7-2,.,CASSPRDRGSLSGANVLTF,TGTGCCAGCAGCCCACGGGACAGGGGAAGCCTATCTGGGGCCAACGTCCTGACTTTC
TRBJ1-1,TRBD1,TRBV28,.,CASSLGQGGAFF,TGTGCCAGCAGTCTTGGACAGGGGGGAGCTTTCTTT
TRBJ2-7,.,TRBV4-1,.,CASSQDVDSSYEQYF,TGCGCCAGCAGCCAAGATGTCGACAGTTCCTACGAGCAGTACTTC
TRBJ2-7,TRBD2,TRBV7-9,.,CASSPRLGRSGYEQYF,TGTGCCAGCAGCCCAAGGCTCGGGAGGTCCGGCTACGAGCAGTACTTC
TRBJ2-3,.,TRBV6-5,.,CASSMTSGDTDTQYF,TGTGCCAGCAGTATGACTAGTGGGGACACAGATACGCAGTATTTT
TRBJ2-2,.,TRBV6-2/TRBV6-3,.,CASSTANTGELFF,TGTGCCAGCAGTACTGCGAACACCGGGGAGCTGTTTTTT
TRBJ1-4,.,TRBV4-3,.,CASSQDLLQGPTNEKLFF,TGCGCCAGCAGCCAAGATTTGTTACAGGGACCAACTAATGAAAAACTGTTTTTT
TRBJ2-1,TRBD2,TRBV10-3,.,CAANGGTNNEQFF,TGTGCCGCAAACGGGGGGACTAACAATGAGCAGTTCTTC
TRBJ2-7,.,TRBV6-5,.,CASSYSGDNEQYF,TGTGCCAGCAGTTACTCGGGGGACAACGAGCAGTACTTC
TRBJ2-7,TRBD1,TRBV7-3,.,CASSLPRDRDSYEQYF,TGTGCCAGCAGCTTACCCCGGGACAGGGACAGCTACGAGCAGTACTTC
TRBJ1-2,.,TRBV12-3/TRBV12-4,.,CASSSGAYGYTF,TGTGCCAGCAGTTCTGGGGCCTATGGCTACACCTTC
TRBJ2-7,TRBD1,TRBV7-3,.,CASSLTALTGTYEQYF,TGTGCCAGCAGCTTAACGGCCCTGACAGGGACCTACGAGCAGTACTTC
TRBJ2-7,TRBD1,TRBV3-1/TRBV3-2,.,CASSRPGQLPYEQYF,TGTGCCAGCAGCCGCCCGGGACAGCTGCCCTACGAGCAGTACTTC
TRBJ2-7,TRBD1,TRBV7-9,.,CASSLAAGTGAYEQYF,TGTGCCAGCAGCTTGGCTGCCGGGACAGGGGCCTACGAGCAGTACTTC
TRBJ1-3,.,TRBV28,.,CASGQGRNTIYF,TGTGCCAGCGGGCAGGGGCGAAACACCATATATTTT
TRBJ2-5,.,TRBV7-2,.,CASSYLGGPYQETQYF,TGTGCCAGCAGCTACCTCGGGGGGCCTTACCAAGAGACCCAGTACTTC
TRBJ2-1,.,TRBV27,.,CASSLGPRNEQFF,TGTGCCAGCAGTTTGGGGCCCAGGAATGAGCAGTTCTTC
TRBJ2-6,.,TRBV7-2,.,CASSGVSGYTGANVLTF,TGTGCCAGCAGCGGGGTTTCGGGATACACTGGGGCCAACGTCCTGACTTTC
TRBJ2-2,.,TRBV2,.,CASSVSVTGELFF,TGTGCCAGCAGTGTGTCCGTCACCGGGGAGCTGTTTTTT
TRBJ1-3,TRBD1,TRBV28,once,CASSAYRGFTNTIYF,TGTGCCAGCAGCGCGTACAGGGGGTTTACTAACACCATATATTTT
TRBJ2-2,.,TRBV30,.,CAWSQGLITGELFF,TGTGCCTGGAGCCAGGGGCTGATTACCGGGGAGCTGTTTTTT
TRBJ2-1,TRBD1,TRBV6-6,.,CASTQTGNSYNEQFF,TGTGCCAGCACCCAGACAGGGAATTCCTACAATGAGCAGTTCTTC
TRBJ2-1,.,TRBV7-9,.,CASSFPRAGEQFF,TGTGCCAGCAGCTTCCCTCGGGCGGGAGAGCAGTTCTTC
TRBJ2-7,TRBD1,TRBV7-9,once,CASSLASDRGLEQYF,TGTGCCAGCAGCTTAGCGTCAGACAGGGGGCTCGAGCAGTACTTC
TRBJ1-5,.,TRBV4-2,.,CASSQVPPEGQPQHF,TGTGCCAGCAGCCAGGTACCCCCAGAGGGACAGCCCCAGCATTTT